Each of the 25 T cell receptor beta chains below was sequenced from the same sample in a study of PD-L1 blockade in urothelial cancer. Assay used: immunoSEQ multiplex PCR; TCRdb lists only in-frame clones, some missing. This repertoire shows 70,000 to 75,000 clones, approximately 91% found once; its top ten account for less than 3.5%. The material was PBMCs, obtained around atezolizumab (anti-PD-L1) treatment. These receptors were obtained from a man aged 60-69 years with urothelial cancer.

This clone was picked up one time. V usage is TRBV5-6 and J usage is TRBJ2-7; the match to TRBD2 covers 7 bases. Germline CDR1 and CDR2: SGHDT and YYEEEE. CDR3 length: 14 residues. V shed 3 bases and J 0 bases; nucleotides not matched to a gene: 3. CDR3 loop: CASSWEGRSYEQYF. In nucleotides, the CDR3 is TGTGCCAGCAGCTGGGAGGGGCGCTCCTACGAGCAGTACTTC.

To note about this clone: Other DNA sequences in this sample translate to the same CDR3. The CDR3, as DNA: TGCGCCAGCAGCTCGGGACAAGGGAACACTGAAGCTTTCTTT. This gives the protein CASSSGQGNTEAFF. V gene TRBV5-1 combines with J gene TRBJ1-1, with a possible D match to TRBD1 (6 bases). V gave up 3 bases and J gave up 1 base, with 10 bases separating them. CDR1 is SGHRS and CDR2 is YFSETQ in the germline V gene. This CDR3 has 14 amino acids.

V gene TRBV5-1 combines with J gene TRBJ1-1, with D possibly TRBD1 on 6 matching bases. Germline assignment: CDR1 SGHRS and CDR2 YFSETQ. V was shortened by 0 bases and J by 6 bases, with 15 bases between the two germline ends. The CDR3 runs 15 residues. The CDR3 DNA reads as TGCGCCAGCAGCTTGGTGGTGGAGGGGGGGGCTGAAGCTTTCTTT. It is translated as CASSLVVEGGAEAFF.

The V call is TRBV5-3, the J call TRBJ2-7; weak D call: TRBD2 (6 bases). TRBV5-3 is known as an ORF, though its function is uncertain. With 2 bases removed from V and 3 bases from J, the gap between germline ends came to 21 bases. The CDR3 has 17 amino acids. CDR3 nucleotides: TGTGCCAGAAGCTTCGTTGGGGGGACTGGAGGATTCTACGAGCAGTACTTC. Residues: CARSFVGGTGGFYEQYF.

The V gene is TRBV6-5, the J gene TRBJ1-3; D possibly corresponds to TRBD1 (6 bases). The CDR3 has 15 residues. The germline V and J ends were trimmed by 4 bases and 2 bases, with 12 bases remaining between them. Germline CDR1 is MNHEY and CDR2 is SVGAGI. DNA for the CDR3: TGTGCCAGCAGTTCTGGGACAACTCCTGGAAACACCATATATTTT. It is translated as CASSSGTTPGNTIYF.

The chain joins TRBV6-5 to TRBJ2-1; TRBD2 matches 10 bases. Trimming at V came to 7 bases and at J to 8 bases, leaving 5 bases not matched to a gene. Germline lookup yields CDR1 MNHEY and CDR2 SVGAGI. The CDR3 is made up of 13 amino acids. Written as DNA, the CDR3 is TGTGCCAGCAATCTAGCGGGAGTCCATGAGCAGTTCTTC. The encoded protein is CASNLAGVHEQFF.

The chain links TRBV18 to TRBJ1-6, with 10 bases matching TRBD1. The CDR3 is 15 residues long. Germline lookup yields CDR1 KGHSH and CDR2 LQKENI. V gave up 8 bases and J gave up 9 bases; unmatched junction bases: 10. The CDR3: CASAETTGGFSPLHF. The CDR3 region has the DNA TGTGCCAGCGCCGAAACGACAGGGGGCTTTTCACCCCTCCACTTT. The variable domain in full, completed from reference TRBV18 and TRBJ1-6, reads NAGVMQNPRHLVRRRGQEARLRCSPMKGHSHVYWYRQLPEEGLKFMVYLQKENIIDESGMPKERFSAEFPKEGPSILRIQQVVRGDSAAYFCASAETTGGFSPLHFGNGTRLTVT.

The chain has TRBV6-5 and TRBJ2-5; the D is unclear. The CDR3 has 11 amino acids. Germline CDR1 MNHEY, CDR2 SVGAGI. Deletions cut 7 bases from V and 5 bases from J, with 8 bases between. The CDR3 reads CASNRGETQYF. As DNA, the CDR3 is TGTGCCAGCAACCGAGGCGAGACCCAGTACTTC.

CDR3 region: CASSRDSGTDTQYF. The CDR3 DNA is TGTGCCAGCTCCCGGGACTCCGGCACAGATACGCAGTATTTT. The V gene is TRBV6-4, the J gene TRBJ2-3; weak D call: TRBD2 (6 bases). CDR1 MRHNA and CDR2 SNTAGT come from the germline V gene. The V gene lost 8 bases and the J gene lost 1 base, with 13 bases spanning the gap. The CDR3 runs 14 residues.

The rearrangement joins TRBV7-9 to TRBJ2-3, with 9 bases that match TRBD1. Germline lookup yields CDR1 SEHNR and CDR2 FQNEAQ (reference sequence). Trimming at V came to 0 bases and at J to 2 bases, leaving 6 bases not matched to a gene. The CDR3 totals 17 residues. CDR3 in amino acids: CASSLALTGGVTDTQYF. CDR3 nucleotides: TGTGCCAGCAGCTTAGCGCTAACAGGGGGCGTCACAGATACGCAGTATTTT.

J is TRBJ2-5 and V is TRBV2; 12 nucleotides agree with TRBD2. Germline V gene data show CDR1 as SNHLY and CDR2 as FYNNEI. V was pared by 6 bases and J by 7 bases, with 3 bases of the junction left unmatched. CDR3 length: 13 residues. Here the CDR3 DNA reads TGTGCCAGCAGCCCGACTAGCGGGAGGACCCAGTACTTC. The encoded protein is CASSPTSGRTQYF. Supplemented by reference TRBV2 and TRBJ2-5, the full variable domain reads EPEVTQTPSHQVTQMGQEVILRCVPISNHLYFYWYRQILGQKVEFLVSFYNNEISEKSEIFDDQFSVERPDGSNFTLKIRSTKLEDSAMYFCASSPTSGRTQYFGPGTRLLVL.

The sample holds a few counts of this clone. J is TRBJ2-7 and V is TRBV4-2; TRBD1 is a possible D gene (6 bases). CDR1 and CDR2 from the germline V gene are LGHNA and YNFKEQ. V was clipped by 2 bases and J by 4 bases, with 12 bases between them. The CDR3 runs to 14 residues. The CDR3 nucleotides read TGTGCCAGCAGCCAAACAGGGACCTTATACGAGCAGTACTTC. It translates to CASSQTGTLYEQYF.

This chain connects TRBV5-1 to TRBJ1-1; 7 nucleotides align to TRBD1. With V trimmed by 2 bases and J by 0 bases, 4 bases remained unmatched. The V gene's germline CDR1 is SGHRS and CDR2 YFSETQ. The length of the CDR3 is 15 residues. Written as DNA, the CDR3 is TGCGCCAGCAGCTTTAACACAGGGGTGAACACTGAAGCTTTCTTT. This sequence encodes CASSFNTGVNTEAFF.

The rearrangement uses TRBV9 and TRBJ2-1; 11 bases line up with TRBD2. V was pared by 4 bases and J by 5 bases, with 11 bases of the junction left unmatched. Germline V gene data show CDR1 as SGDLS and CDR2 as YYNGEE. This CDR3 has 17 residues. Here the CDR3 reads CASSPRRLAGSHNEQFF. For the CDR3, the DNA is TGTGCCAGCAGCCCCCGTCGACTAGCGGGAAGTCACAATGAGCAGTTCTTC.

CDR3 residues: CSVGGTSTTNEKLFF. The CDR3 DNA sequence: TGCAGCGTGGGGGGAACTTCAACAACTAATGAAAAACTGTTTTTT. The chain joins TRBV29-1 to TRBJ1-4, with TRBD1 as a possible D gene (5 bases). Trimming cost V 6 bases and J 0 bases, with 14 bases left between them. The CDR3 runs 15 residues. Per germline, CDR1 SQVTM and CDR2 ANQGSEA.

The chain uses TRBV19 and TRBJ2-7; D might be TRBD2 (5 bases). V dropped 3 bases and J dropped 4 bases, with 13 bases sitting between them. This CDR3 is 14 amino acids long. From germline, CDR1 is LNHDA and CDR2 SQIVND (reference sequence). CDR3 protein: CASSISGLGYEQYF. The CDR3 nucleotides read TGTGCCAGTAGTATTTCGGGGTTGGGTTACGAGCAGTACTTC.

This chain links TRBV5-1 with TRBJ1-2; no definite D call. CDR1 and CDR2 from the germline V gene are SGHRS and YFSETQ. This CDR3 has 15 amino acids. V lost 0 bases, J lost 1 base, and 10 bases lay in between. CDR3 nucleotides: TGCGCCAGCAGCTTGGCTTCAGGAAATAACTATGGCTACACCTTC. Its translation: CASSLASGNNYGYTF.

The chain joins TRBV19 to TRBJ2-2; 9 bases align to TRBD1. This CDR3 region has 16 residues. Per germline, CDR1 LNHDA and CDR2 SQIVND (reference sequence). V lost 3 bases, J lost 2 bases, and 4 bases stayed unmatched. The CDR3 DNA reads TGTGCCAGTAGTATCCGGACAGGGGTCAACACCGGGGAGCTGTTTTTT. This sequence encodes CASSIRTGVNTGELFF.

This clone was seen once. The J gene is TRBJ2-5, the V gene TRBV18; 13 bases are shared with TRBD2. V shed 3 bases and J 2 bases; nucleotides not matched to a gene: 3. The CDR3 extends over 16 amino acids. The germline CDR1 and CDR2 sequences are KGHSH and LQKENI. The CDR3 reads CASSPPGLAGQETQYF. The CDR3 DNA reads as TGTGCCAGCTCACCCCCGGGACTAGCGGGACAAGAGACCCAGTACTTC.

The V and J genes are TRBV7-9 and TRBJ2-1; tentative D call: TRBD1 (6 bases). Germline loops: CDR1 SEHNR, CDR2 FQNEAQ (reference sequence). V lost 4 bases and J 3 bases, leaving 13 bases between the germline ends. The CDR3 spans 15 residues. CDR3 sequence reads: CASSSDRKIYNEQFF. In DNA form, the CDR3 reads TGTGCCAGCAGCTCAGACAGGAAGATCTACAATGAGCAGTTCTTC.

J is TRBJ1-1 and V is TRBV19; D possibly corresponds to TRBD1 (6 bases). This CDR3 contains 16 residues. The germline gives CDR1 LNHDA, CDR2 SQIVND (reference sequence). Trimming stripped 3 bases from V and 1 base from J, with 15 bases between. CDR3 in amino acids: CASSMSPGTKNTEAFF. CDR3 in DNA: TGTGCCAGTAGTATGAGTCCCGGGACAAAGAACACTGAAGCTTTCTTT.

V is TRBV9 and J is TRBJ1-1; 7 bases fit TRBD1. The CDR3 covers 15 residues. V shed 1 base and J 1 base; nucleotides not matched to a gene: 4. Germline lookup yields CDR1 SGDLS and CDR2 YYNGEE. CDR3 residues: CASSVRGLGNTEAFF. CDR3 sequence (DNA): TGTGCCAGCAGCGTAAGGGGGCTTGGGAACACTGAAGCTTTCTTT.

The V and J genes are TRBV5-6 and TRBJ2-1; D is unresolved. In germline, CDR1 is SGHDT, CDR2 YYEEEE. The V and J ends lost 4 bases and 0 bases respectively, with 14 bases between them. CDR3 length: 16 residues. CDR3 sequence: CASSKRKSSSYNEQFF. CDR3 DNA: TGTGCCAGCAGCAAGAGAAAGTCAAGCTCCTACAATGAGCAGTTCTTC.

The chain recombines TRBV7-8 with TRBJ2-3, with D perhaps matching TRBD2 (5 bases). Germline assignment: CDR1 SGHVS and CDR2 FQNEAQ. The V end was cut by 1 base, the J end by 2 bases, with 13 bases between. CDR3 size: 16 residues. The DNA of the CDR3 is TGTGCCAGCAGCTTAGTAGCCGGGATTCTCACAGATACGCAGTATTTT. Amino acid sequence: CASSLVAGILTDTQYF.

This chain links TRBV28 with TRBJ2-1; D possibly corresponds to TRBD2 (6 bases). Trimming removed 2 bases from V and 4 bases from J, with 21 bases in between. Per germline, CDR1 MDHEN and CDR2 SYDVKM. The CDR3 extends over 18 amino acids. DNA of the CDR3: TGTGCCAGCAGTTTACCCGACGGAGGGCCAGGTGTATACAATGAGCAGTTCTTC. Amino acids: CASSLPDGGPGVYNEQFF. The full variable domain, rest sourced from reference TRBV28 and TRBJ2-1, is DVKVTQSSRYLVKRTGEKVFLECVQDMDHENMFWYRQDPGLGLRLIYFSYDVKMKEKGDIPEGYSVSREKKERFSLILESASTNQTSMYLCASSLPDGGPGVYNEQFFGPGTRLTVL.